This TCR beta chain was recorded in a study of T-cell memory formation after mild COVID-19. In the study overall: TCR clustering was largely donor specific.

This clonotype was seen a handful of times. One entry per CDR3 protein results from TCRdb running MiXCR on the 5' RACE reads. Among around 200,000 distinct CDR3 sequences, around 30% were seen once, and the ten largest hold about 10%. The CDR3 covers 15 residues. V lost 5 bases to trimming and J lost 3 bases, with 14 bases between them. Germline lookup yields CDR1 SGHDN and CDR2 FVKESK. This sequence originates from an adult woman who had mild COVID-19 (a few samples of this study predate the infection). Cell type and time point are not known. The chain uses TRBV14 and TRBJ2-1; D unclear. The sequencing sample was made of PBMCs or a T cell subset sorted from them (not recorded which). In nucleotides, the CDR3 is TGTGCCAGCAGCGGACGCCGAGGCCTCTACAATGAGCAGTTCTTC. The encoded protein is CASSGRRGLYNEQFF.